The 19 T cell receptor beta chains below come from one sample, sequenced in a study of spatial heterogeneity in lung cancer. In TCRdb, the 5' RACE reads were re-called with MiXCR into one record per CDR3 protein. The sample has over 600 distinct CDR3 sequences, about 61% seen once; the top ten hold roughly 23%. Time point: blood at routine non-recurrence follow-up after resection. The input for sequencing was PBMCs, taken at follow-up. Receptors originate from a female donor with early-stage non-small cell lung cancer.

In the case of this clonotype: Being off target in a library aimed at alpha chains, this beta chain has a size of little meaning. The CDR3 loop is CSASEGYEQYF. Written as DNA, the CDR3 is TGCAGCGCCAGTGAGGGTTACGAGCAGTACTTC. This chain joins TRBV29-1 and TRBJ2-7, with TRBD2 as a possible D gene (5 bases). Looked up from germline, CDR1 is SQVTM and CDR2 is ANQGSEA. The CDR3 loop spans 11 amino acids. V lost 7 bases and J 4 bases, leaving 11 bases between the germline ends.

Note on this clonotype: This beta chain appears as a stray read in a library generated for alpha chains; its size is not informative. The chain combines TRBV3-1 with TRBJ2-3, with TRBD2 as a possible D gene (6 bases). Germline CDR1 and CDR2: LGHDT and YNNKEL (reference sequence). The CDR3 runs to 13 residues. Trimming shortened V by 4 bases and J by 4 bases, and 9 bases separated the two germline ends. CDR3 coding DNA: TGTGCCAGCAGCCTTAGACTAGCAGATACGCAGTATTTT. The encoded protein is CASSLRLADTQYF.

In its sample, this clonotype was seen once. With the library built for alpha chains, this beta chain is off target and its frequency is not meaningful. The chain recombines TRBV10-3 with TRBJ2-3; no definite D call. The CDR3 totals 13 residues. Trimming took 4 bases from V and 4 from J, leaving 9 bases between them. Germline V gives CDR1 ENHRY, CDR2 SYGVKD. The CDR3 DNA is TGTGCCATCAGTGCTAGGCGTCCAGATACGCAGTATTTT. Its translation is CAISARRPDTQYF.

Points on this clonotype: Found in a library prepared for alpha chains, this beta chain is an off-target read, and its abundance has little meaning. This sequence joins TRBV11-2 and TRBJ2-3; 8 bases agree with TRBD2. CDR3 size: 15 residues. The germline V gene has CDR1 SGHAT and CDR2 FQNNGV. J gave up 5 bases and V 4 bases, and 8 bases lay outside the gene matches. The CDR3 region is CASSSRAGGGDTQYF. The CDR3 DNA reads as TGTGCCAGCAGCTCTCGGGCGGGGGGCGGAGATACGCAGTATTTT.

Points on this clonotype: This beta chain is a stray sequence in a library constructed for alpha chains; its clone size is not meaningful. The genes are TRBV28 and TRBJ1-5, with 7 bases identical to TRBD1. The CDR3 covers 17 residues. V lost 5 bases to trimming and J lost 0 bases; unmatched junction nucleotides: 10. Per the germline V gene, CDR1 is MDHEN and CDR2 is SYDVKM. The CDR3 reads CASSPMTGLGSNQPQHF. The CDR3 DNA reads TGTGCCAGCAGTCCGATGACAGGGCTTGGTAGCAATCAGCCCCAGCATTTT.

This clonotype was found a few times. Since the library was made to target alpha chains, this beta chain is a stray read and its abundance is not meaningful. The gene calls are TRBV20-1 and TRBJ2-7, with a weak D call TRBD1 (6 bases). CDR3 length equals 11 residues. Germline V gives CDR1 DFQATT, CDR2 SNEGSKA (reference sequence). V was clipped by 6 bases and J by 6 bases, with 12 bases between them. CDR3 in amino acids: CSALDSPEQYF. Written as DNA, the CDR3 is TGCAGTGCCCTGGACAGCCCCGAGCAGTACTTC.

Concerning this clonotype: Because the library targeted alpha chains, this beta chain is an off-target read whose size means little. V usage is TRBV7-2 and J usage is TRBJ2-1, with D unresolved. CDR3 size: 13 residues. Trimming stripped 1 base from V and 5 bases from J, with 6 bases between. Germline V gene data show CDR1 as SGHTA and CDR2 as FQGNSA. For the CDR3, the DNA is TGTGCCAGCAGCTTAGGGTGGAACAATGAGCAGTTCTTC. Translating gives CASSLGWNNEQFF. The full variable domain, its missing parts supplied by reference TRBV7-2 and TRBJ2-1, is GAGVSQSPSNKVTEKGKDVELRCDPISGHTALYWYRQSLGQGLEFLIYFQGNSAPDKSGLPSDRFSAERTGGSVSTLTIQRTQQEDSAVYLCASSLGWNNEQFFGPGTRLTVL.

Note on this clonotype: A library prepared for alpha chains yielded this beta chain as an off-target read; its size is of little meaning. The gene calls are TRBV2 and TRBJ2-7; tentatively, D is TRBD1 (6 bases). Germline V CDR1 and CDR2: SNHLY, FYNNEI. There are 13 residues in the CDR3. V lost 6 bases to trimming and J lost 1 base, with 10 bases between them. CDR3 DNA: TGTGCCAGCAGCGAAACAGGGTCCTACGAGCAGTACTTC. Its protein product is CASSETGSYEQYF.

A word on this clonotype: Little can be read into the size of this beta chain, an off-target read in a library designed for alpha chains. The V gene is TRBV3-1, the J gene TRBJ2-5, with TRBD1 matching 10 bases. Per germline, CDR1 LGHDT and CDR2 YNNKEL (reference sequence). CDR3 length: 17 residues. After removal of 4 bases from V and 6 bases from J, the junction contained 14 bases not matched to a gene. The CDR3 DNA follows: TGTGCCAGCAGCCGCCGACCTCCCGGGACAGGGGTACAGACCCAGTACTTC. The encoded protein is CASSRRPPGTGVQTQYF.

Turning to this clonotype: Being off target in a library aimed at alpha chains, this beta chain has a size of little meaning. The rearrangement joins TRBV20-1 to TRBJ2-2, with 9 bases lining up with TRBD2. This CDR3 region has 18 residues. J lost 1 base, V lost 6 bases, and 15 bases had no gene match. Germline CDR1 reads DFQATT; CDR2 reads SNEGSKA (reference sequence). The CDR3 reads CSARAGISGGLNTGELFF. CDR3 sequence (DNA): TGCAGTGCCAGGGCCGGGATTAGCGGGGGCCTGAACACCGGGGAGCTGTTTTTT.

For this clonotype: Since it is a stray read in a library aimed at alpha chains, this beta chain has a size that is not meaningful. CDR3 in DNA: TGCAGTGCTAGAGGAGGGATCCACGAGCAGTACTTC. Protein: CSARGGIHEQYF. The chain uses TRBV20-1 and TRBJ2-7; maybe TRBD2 (5 bases). V shed 1 base and J shed 5 bases, with 9 bases lying between them. Germline CDR1 is DFQATT and CDR2 is SNEGSKA (reference sequence). CDR3 length: 12 residues.

Regarding this clonotype: As an off-target read in a library built for alpha chains, this beta chain has a frequency of little significance. V is TRBV29-1 and J is TRBJ2-7; TRBD1 or TRBD2 may be the D gene (5 bases each). CDR3 length: 13 residues. CDR1 SQVTM and CDR2 ANQGSEA come from the germline V gene. Trimming cost V 4 bases and J 6 bases, with 16 bases left between them. DNA for the CDR3: TGCAGCGTTGGTGGGACCGAACGGGGCGAGCAGTACTTC. Encoded protein: CSVGGTERGEQYF.

This clonotype was counted a few times. In a library made to pick up alpha chains, this beta chain is a stray read with a size that means little. V gene TRBV6-5 combines with J gene TRBJ2-7, with D possibly TRBD1 on 6 matching bases. The ends were cut back, 1 base at V and 1 base at J, with 11 bases in the middle. The germline V gene encodes CDR1 MNHEY and CDR2 SVGAGI. The CDR3 runs to 15 residues. CDR3 coding DNA: TGTGCCAGCAGTTACTTCCCGACAGGTTCCTACGAGCAGTACTTC. Protein product: CASSYFPTGSYEQYF.

This clonotype was detected only a few times. With the library built for alpha chains, this beta chain is off target and its frequency is not meaningful. The rearrangement uses TRBV28 and TRBJ1-2, with 8 positions matching TRBD1. J was trimmed by 10 bases and V by 3 bases; bases with no gene match: 13. This CDR3 has 15 amino acids. CDR1 and CDR2 from the germline V gene are MDHEN and SYDVKM. The CDR3 DNA follows: TGTGCCAGCAGTTTCCCAGGGGGCCTCCTACTGGACTACACCTTC. Its protein product is CASSFPGGLLLDYTF.

In regard to this clonotype: This beta chain turned up in a library designed for alpha chains; as an off-target read, its abundance says little. The chain employs TRBV5-1 and TRBJ2-5, with TRBD2 matching 12 bases. The CDR3 sequence is 16 residues long. V shed 4 bases and J 5 bases; nucleotides not matched to a gene: 9. Germline V lookup: CDR1 SGHRS, CDR2 YFSETQ. This chain's CDR3 is CASSPALAGGRETQYF. The CDR3 DNA reads TGCGCCAGCAGCCCGGCACTAGCGGGGGGCCGGGAGACCCAGTACTTC. The full variable domain, completed using reference TRBV5-1 and TRBJ2-5, is KAGVTQTPRYLIKTRGQQVTLSCSPISGHRSVSWYQQTPGQGLQFLFEYFSETQRNKGNFPGRFSGRQFSNSRSEMNVSTLELGDSALYLCASSPALAGGRETQYFGPGTRLLVL.

Of note for this clonotype: With the library built for alpha chains, this beta chain is off target and its frequency is not meaningful. The V and J genes are TRBV7-2 and TRBJ2-6; the D is unclear. CDR1 and CDR2 (germline): SGHTA, FQGNSA. The CDR3 is 14 amino acids. V was pared by 2 bases and J by 1 base, with 3 bases between. The CDR3 DNA sequence: TGTGCCAGCAGCTTAAAGTCTGGGGCCAACGTCCTGACTTTC. It specifies CASSLKSGANVLTF.

In the case of this clonotype: This beta chain represents an off-target read in a library built for alpha chains; its size is of limited meaning. The chain combines TRBV9 with TRBJ2-7, with TRBD1 matching over 9 bases. Germline lookup yields CDR1 SGDLS and CDR2 YYNGEE. The CDR3 runs 14 residues. The trim removed 4 bases at V and 4 bases at J, leaving 6 bases unmatched. As DNA, the CDR3 is TGTGCCAGCAGCTTACAGGGACAGGGTTACGAGCAGTACTTC. It codes for CASSLQGQGYEQYF.

With respect to this clonotype: This beta chain was picked up by a library intended for alpha chains and is off target, so its count carries little meaning. J is TRBJ2-3 and V is TRBV28; D is perhaps TRBD1 (5 bases). The V end lost 3 bases, the J end lost 0 bases, and 7 bases lay between the germline ends. This CDR3 is built from 14 residues. The V gene's germline CDR1 is MDHEN and CDR2 SYDVKM. The CDR3 loop reads CASSFRQSTDTQYF. The CDR3 bases are TGTGCCAGCAGTTTTCGACAGAGCACAGATACGCAGTATTTT.

In the case of this clonotype: The library was prepared for alpha chains; this beta chain is a stray read, so its frequency means little. V usage is TRBV30 and J usage is TRBJ2-4; 7 bases agree with TRBD1. Trimming cost V 3 bases and J 4 bases; bases outside gene matches: 6. This CDR3 spans 14 amino acids. Germline V gene lookup returns CDR1 GTSNPN and CDR2 SVGIG (reference sequence). The CDR3 loop reads CAWSTQGIKNIQYF. The CDR3 coding sequence is TGTGCCTGGAGCACACAGGGGATAAAAAACATTCAGTACTTC.